This record covers a single T cell receptor (beta chain). Antigen specificity is unknown. The source of the sample is a study of T cell repertoires in cytomegalovirus infection. On the study more broadly: CMV epitopes, recently identified HLA-C-restricted and well-studied HLA-B-restricted, were used. CMV infection plus the matching HLA type was flagged by public TCR beta signatures.

Germline V lookup: CDR1 MNHEY, CDR2 SVGEGT. V was pared by 6 bases and J by 7 bases, with 12 bases of the junction left unmatched. The CDR3 totals 17 residues. Overall study findings and caveats: Summed public TCR beta family frequency identified CMV carriers bearing the relevant HLA. It was HLA-C-restricted CMV-specific TCR beta clonotypes that dominated the response ex vivo.

In TCRdb, the reads were re-called with MiXCR into one record per CDR3 protein. The repertoire has some 800,000 distinct CDR3 sequences, about 30% of them found once; the top ten carry 9.5% to 15%. This sequence joins TRBV6-2 or TRBV6-3 and TRBJ2-1, with 13 bases aligning to TRBD2. The input for sequencing was cultured CD8+ T cells from PBMCs, taken from culture after CMV antigen stimulation. The sequence was collected from a human donor in good health (CMV status not recorded). Some clones in this sample may be carry-over from other donors' samples. The CDR3 region is CASSPTSGGWGSNEQFF. The CDR3 DNA sequence: TGTGCCAGCAGCCCGACTAGCGGGGGGTGGGGTAGTAATGAGCAGTTCTTC.